This entry is about one TCR beta chain. It lacks a known antigen. No clone much larger than this one lies a single base away; base qualities are absent. Genomic DNA was extracted from sorted cells for sequencing of the TCRbeta CDR3 region. The immunoSEQ Assay was used for sequencing of TCRbeta CDR3 regions. This immuneACCESS table, as held by TCRdb, lists in-frame sequences with V and J called but not all clones. Of the missing ones, under half trace to an unresolved V gene in checked studies; the others have no known cause. Recorded for this sample are 57,000 or so clones; 80% to 95% of them occurred a single time. Together, the top ten hold around 0.63% of the sample. Taken from the germline V gene, the CDR1 and CDR2 loops are SGHRS and YFSETQ. From the cysteine through the phenylalanine, the CDR3 covers 14 amino acids. The retained sequence is limited to the CDR3, 42 bases, with the frame set at the first base. V is cut by 4 bases and J by 6 bases, and the space between the germline ends is 17 bases.

The sample comes from a study of OX40 agonist ivuxolimab in advanced cancers. Study-level background: Ivuxolimab was an agonistic, fully human IgG2 monoclonal antibody directed against OX40 (CD134), a costimulatory receptor. Peripheral TCRbeta sequencing was intended to test whether TCR sequence diversity was altered and clonal T-cell expansion was caused by ivuxolimab. The dose-escalation cohort was about 83% male with a mean age of about 60 years, ranging from roughly 23 to 90. The paper describes the monotherapy dose-escalation part (N of about 52 patients) of the phase I trial of ivuxolimab. Patients were allowed to have had prior anti-PD-1, anti-PD-L1 or anti-CTLA-4 therapy, and 40% to 45% of the dose-escalation patients had previously received checkpoint inhibitors. Intravenous ivuxolimab was administered to patients every 2 weeks at six dose levels: 0.01, 0.1, 0.3, 1.5, 3 and 10 mg/kg. Partial responses occurred in three dose-escalation patients: two with cutaneous melanoma and one with hepatocellular carcinoma. Among the 50 to 55 dose-escalation patients, around 19 had hepatocellular carcinoma, about 15 melanoma, 9 renal cell carcinoma and 9 head and neck cancer. Points the paper makes about the study in general: After ivuxolimab, CD8+ T cells had more expanded clones than CD4+ T cells on average. The antigen specificity of the peripheral T cells that underwent clonal expansion was not determined. Low levels of normalized T-cell clonal expansion were also seen in some nonresponding patients. In the 0.1-3.0 mg/kg groups, partial responders were among the patients with the lowest normalized peripheral clonal expansion, particularly in CD8+ T cells. At doses from 0.1 to 3.0 mg/kg, clonal expansion was seen in both CD4+ and CD8+ blood T cells between baseline and week 6.

Patients with a history of autoimmune disease or receiving systemic immunosuppression were excluded from the trial. In every dose cohort, peripheral blood was drawn for TCR sequencing at baseline, cycle 4 day 1, and cycle 7 day 1. Samples were obtained from an open-label, multicenter, first-in-human phase I dose-escalation trial of ivuxolimab. Adults with locally advanced or metastatic head and neck squamous cell, hepatocellular, melanoma or renal cell carcinoma were enrolled in the trial. Before TCR sequencing, CD4+ and CD8+ T cells were separately sorted from peripheral blood. Rearrangement joined TRBV5-1 to TRBJ2-7; the D assignment is uncertain and may be TRBD1 or TRBD2, with 5 bases supporting each. The sequence came from an adult with an advanced solid tumor such as melanoma, head and neck, liver or kidney cancer. This sample comprised CD4+ or CD8+ T cells sorted from blood, obtained in a trial of the OX40 agonist ivuxolimab. The nucleotide sequence reads TGCGCCAGCAGCACCGGGACGACTGCATTCGAGCAGTACTTC. This translates into CASSTGTTAFEQYF.